Following are 16 T cell receptor beta chains from one sample sequenced in a study of T-cell reconstitution after alpha-beta-depleted transplantation in children. Preparing the TCRbeta library involved the use of unique molecular identifiers. TCRdb used MiXCR to reprocess the PCR reads, holding one entry per CDR3 protein. This table has about 500,000 distinct CDR3 sequences, 30% to 35% appearing once. The material sequenced was PBMCs from the stem cell graft donor, taken from the stem cell graft. Receptor source: a human donor who donated a stem cell graft to a child with aplastic anemia.

The chain employs TRBV20-1 and TRBJ2-5, with a weak D call TRBD2 (7 bases). From germline, CDR1 is DFQATT and CDR2 SNEGSKA (reference sequence). The CDR3 is 17 amino acids. Trimming stripped 6 bases from V and 2 bases from J, with 25 bases between. The CDR3, as DNA: TGCAGTGCCACCACAACGGGGGGAGGGGGAAGTCAAGAGACCCAGTACTTC. Its translation is CSATTTGGGGSQETQYF.

The chain carries TRBV20-1 and TRBJ2-1, with TRBD2 matching over 8 bases. The trim removed 6 bases at V and 8 bases at J, leaving 12 bases unmatched. The CDR3 has 14 residues. From germline, CDR1 is DFQATT and CDR2 SNEGSKA (reference sequence). The CDR3, as DNA: TGCAGTGCCGTTCCGGGACTAGTTGTACATGAGCAGTTCTTC. It codes for CSAVPGLVVHEQFF.

The V and J genes are TRBV3-1 and TRBJ2-1; 16 bases line up with TRBD2. Germline V gene sequence: CDR1 LGHDT, CDR2 YNNKEL (reference sequence). V was clipped by 11 bases and J by 6 bases; unmatched bases: 19. CDR3 size: 19 residues. The DNA for the CDR3 is TGTGCCTGCTGTTCAAGTGGGGGACTAGCGGGAGGGCCCGTCAATGAGCAGTTCTTC. It codes for CACCSSGGLAGGPVNEQFF.

The rearrangement uses TRBV20-1 and TRBJ1-5, with D perhaps TRBD1 (5 bases). This CDR3 comprises 15 residues. Trimming shortened V by 3 bases and J by 0 bases, and 12 bases separated the two germline ends. CDR1 and CDR2 (germline): DFQATT, SNEGSKA (reference sequence). This CDR3 is CSASRDYYSNQPQHF. CDR3 in DNA: TGCAGTGCTAGCCGGGACTATTATAGCAATCAGCCCCAGCATTTT.

V is TRBV30 and J is TRBJ2-1; 11 bases are a match to TRBD2. Germline V gene data show CDR1 as GTSNPN and CDR2 as SVGIG (reference sequence). This CDR3 spans 14 amino acids. J gave up 2 bases and V 8 bases, and 5 bases lay outside the gene matches. In nucleotides, the CDR3 is TGTGCCCTGAATAGCGGGAGGGCCTACAATGAGCAGTTCTTC. Amino acid sequence: CALNSGRAYNEQFF.

This clonotype was observed a few times. J is TRBJ2-7 and V is TRBV19, with no clear D. This CDR3 comprises 17 residues. Per the germline V gene, CDR1 is LNHDA and CDR2 is SQIVND (reference sequence). The ends were cut back, 3 bases at V and 4 bases at J, with 22 bases in the middle. The CDR3 DNA follows: TGTGCCAGTAGTATGTCAGGAGTTTGGGCAGTTCCGTACGAGCAGTACTTC. Its translation: CASSMSGVWAVPYEQYF.

The chain links TRBV27 to TRBJ2-5; possible D gene TRBD2, 5 bases. CDR1 is MNHEY, CDR2 SMNVEV, per germline (reference sequence). Between the trimmed V and J ends, which lost 6 bases and 5 bases, there was a span of 16 bases. CDR3 length: 14 amino acids. The CDR3 is CASRRPGLGETQYF. The CDR3 DNA follows: TGTGCCAGCAGACGACCCGGACTCGGGGAGACCCAGTACTTC.

The rearrangement links TRBV5-1 to TRBJ1-4, with no clear D. The CDR3 is 15 residues long. Germline V gives CDR1 SGHRS, CDR2 YFSETQ. V was cut by 0 bases and J by 8 bases, with 14 bases left in between. As DNA, the CDR3 is TGCGCCAGCAGCTTGGAGTCAAACTCGGGGGAAAAACTGTTTTTT. Protein: CASSLESNSGEKLFF. Using reference TRBV5-1 and TRBJ1-4 for the parts outside the CDR3, the full variable domain is KAGVTQTPRYLIKTRGQQVTLSCSPISGHRSVSWYQQTPGQGLQFLFEYFSETQRNKGNFPGRFSGRQFSNSRSEMNVSTLELGDSALYLCASSLESNSGEKLFFGSGTQLSVL.

V and J are TRBV5-1 and TRBJ2-2, with 8 bases identical to TRBD1. Germline trimming cut 5 bases from V and 3 bases from J; bases unmatched to any gene: 6. CDR3 length: 15 residues. The germline V gene has CDR1 SGHRS and CDR2 YFSETQ. The CDR3 coding sequence is TGCGCCAGCAGGCGCGGGACAGGTGACACCGGGGAGCTGTTTTTT. It codes for CASRRGTGDTGELFF.

This chain links TRBV20-1 with TRBJ1-1, with 7 positions matching TRBD1. The junction had 11 bases not matched to a gene; V was cut back by 3 bases and J by 1 base. Germline assignment: CDR1 DFQATT and CDR2 SNEGSKA (reference sequence). This CDR3 spans 16 amino acids. The CDR3 reads CSASPLKGQANTEAFF. As DNA, the CDR3 is TGCAGTGCTAGTCCCCTAAAAGGACAGGCGAACACTGAAGCTTTCTTT.

This sequence joins TRBV25-1 and TRBJ2-1; D unresolved. The CDR3 length is 14 residues. Germline lookup yields CDR1 MGHDK and CDR2 SYGVNS. V dropped 1 base and J dropped 6 bases, with 10 bases sitting between them. CDR3 DNA sequence: TGTGCCAGCAGTGAATTTGCTATCTTCAATGAGCAGTTCTTC. Protein: CASSEFAIFNEQFF.

V is TRBV7-2 and J is TRBJ1-2; D is unresolved. The germline CDR1 and CDR2 sequences are SGHTA and FQGNSA. Trimming stripped 5 bases from V and 4 bases from J, with 11 bases between. This CDR3 is 13 amino acids long. CDR3 protein: CASSLWVTYGYTF. CDR3 nucleotide sequence: TGTGCCAGCAGCCTGTGGGTAACCTATGGCTACACCTTC.

This clonotype was seen more than once but under ten times. The rearrangement uses TRBV12-3 or TRBV12-4 and TRBJ2-5; 9 bases agree with TRBD2. The CDR3 is 13 amino acids. After removal of 8 bases from V and 5 bases from J, the junction contained 6 bases not matched to a gene. The CDR3 protein is CASGLAGDETQYF. In DNA, the CDR3 is TGTGCCAGCGGGTTAGCGGGAGACGAGACCCAGTACTTC.

In the case of this clonotype: The CDR3 does not close with the conserved phenylalanine or tryptophan, likely indicating a read error. This sequence joins TRBV2 and TRBJ1-5, with a possible D match to TRBD1 (6 bases). V dropped 6 bases and J dropped 7 bases, with 13 bases sitting between them. This CDR3 spans 13 amino acids. The germline gives CDR1 SNHLY, CDR2 FYNNEI. The CDR3 here is CASSGGHGQPQHL. For the CDR3, the DNA is TGTGCCAGCAGCGGGGGACACGGACAGCCCCAGCATTTG.

This rearrangement joins TRBV5-5 to TRBJ2-7; maybe TRBD2 (6 bases). The CDR3 has 17 amino acids. CDR1 is SGHKS and CDR2 is YYEKEE in the germline V gene (reference sequence). CDR3: CASSLVPGGYGAYEQYV. Here the CDR3 DNA reads TGTGCCAGCAGCTTGGTCCCCGGGGGTTATGGGGCCTACGAGCAGTACGTT.

This chain joins TRBV12-3 or TRBV12-4 and TRBJ2-1; D unresolved. The CDR3 runs 15 residues. V lost 4 bases to trimming and J lost 2 bases, with 12 bases between them. The CDR3 nucleotides are TGTGCCAGCAGTTCTCCAGGCGAGGCCTACAATGAGCAGTTCTTC. It specifies CASSSPGEAYNEQFF.